This TCR beta chain is from a study of shared clonotypes between healthy human individuals (dated by TCRdb to 2020 to 2022). Regarding the research as a whole: A few men and a couple of women, aged 18 to 49 years, made up the cohort. Blood TCR repertoires of five healthy adults were deeply sequenced to estimate repertoire size and the extent of clonotype sharing between individuals. To increase sequencing depth and limit assay-specific biases, different laboratories used diverse techniques to prepare libraries and sequence TCR repertoires. For each donor, CD4 naive and CD4 memory were each given three plates, CD8 naive was given two plates, and CD8 memory was given one plate. Per donor, leukapheresis produced somewhere between about 0.94 and 9 billion PBMCs.

TCR CDR3 regions were amplified from genomic DNA by multiplex PCR using the deep immunoSEQ assay. Extracted genomic DNA from each cell subset was distributed evenly across all wells of several immunoSEQ 96-well plates, and each plate was treated as a replicate. Each replicate PCR for sorted subsets received around 210 ng genomic DNA, equal to 30,000 or so T cell genomes. Purified libraries were measured with a Qubit 3.0 fluorometer, size-checked on a Bioanalyzer 2100, and measured again with the KAPA Library Quantification kit. Every immunoSEQ 96-well plate was sequenced on a dedicated single-read 150-cycle Illumina NextSeq 550 flow cell. The authors' analysis ran thus. The immunoSEQ output contained only junctional sequences without quality scores, so filtering could not match that applied to full-length reads. To assign V/J genes and CDR3, sequences were annotated against IMGT germline references using PyIR, a Python wrapper for IgBLAST v1.9. Any read was removed if the V/J assignment was weak (E-value above 1e-6), the CDR3 was missing, or the read contained stop codons, out-of-frame junctions, or ambiguous translated residues. V3J clonotypes were defined by identical inferred V gene, J gene, and CDR3 amino acid sequence. The percentage overlap between two repertoires was calculated by dividing the number of shared unique clonotypes by the size of the smaller repertoire. Three approaches were used to assess repertoire richness: RTK rarefaction, the Chao1 estimator, and Recon v2.1 estimates of unobserved clonotypes. Generation probabilities were computed with OLGA for all TCRbeta clonotypes obtained by the gDNA method from four donors. Entries here come from immuneACCESS through TCRdb and include only in-frame sequences with V and J called. Some clones fail to appear in such tables; in the studies checked, an unresolved V gene covers under half of the shortfall, and the cause of the remainder is unknown. The V and J calls and clone size come from that table; D and trimming were worked out from the DNA. The sample table contains 550,000 to 850,000 clones; only one count was recorded for 55% to 75% of them. Less than 2% of the sample is taken by the ten largest.

A distance of 10 bases separates the germline ends of V and J, which lose 3 bases and 6 bases respectively. Per the germline V gene, SGHTA is the CDR1 and FQGNSA is the CDR2. From the cysteine through the phenylalanine, the CDR3 covers 13 amino acids. The CDR3 DNA has 39 bases and is translated from base 1. The donors were healthy, HIV-negative adults who had no recently reported acute infections or vaccinations. Every donor was a Caucasian adult living in Nashville, Tennessee, USA. CD4+ T cells were enriched by magnetic negative selection, after which naive cells were positively selected on CD45RA and the negative fraction was taken as the memory subset. After blood collection by leukapheresis, PBMCs were isolated using Ficoll-Histopaque density gradient centrifugation and then cryopreserved in the vapor phase of liquid nitrogen. Analytical flow cytometry was used to check the purity and quantity of every magnetically sorted T cell population. From each sorted fraction, genomic DNA was isolated and quantified by UV absorbance on a Nanodrop 2000c.

Notes on this clone: Its binding antigen is unknown. Base qualities are not at hand, and no much larger clone is one base apart. Other DNA sequences in the sample encode the same CDR3.

The paper as a whole reports these results and caveats: Even with the large sequencing depth, rarefaction of the sorted-subset datasets indicated that sequencing was incomplete. The genetic and exposure-history diversity represented was limited by the small number of donors. Naive subsets generally had larger estimated clonotype richness than memory subsets did. Clonotypes shared by all four sorted-subset donors showed higher generation probabilities than non-shared clonotypes. Pairwise subsampling led to the expectation that sequencing depth would affect the degree of clonotype sharing among donors. Only blood was sampled, and tissue TCR repertoires likely differ from those in blood. About 5% of naive CD4, around 3.5% of naive CD8, around 2.3% of memory CD4, and less than 0.45% of memory CD8 clonotypes were shared across several donors.

Here the chain combines TRBV7-2 and TRBJ2-3; no D gene can be assigned with confidence. The sample consisted of memory CD4+ T cells sorted from blood. Interpreted using the paper, the cell subset or site label stands for: CD45RA-negative fraction. The receptor was isolated from a woman in her twenties or thirties in good health. The CDR3 sequence is CASSFKGIDTQYF. The sequence in DNA is TGTGCCAGCAGCTTTAAGGGTATCGATACGCAGTATTTT.